This T cell receptor beta chain was identified in a study of cytomegalovirus exposure and HLA in healthy donors. Note on this clone: The antigen is undetermined.

Vbeta (60) and Jbeta (13) primers were used in the PCR. Measured with immunoSEQ multiplex PCR; TCRdb has only the in-frame clones, and not every one. The table has around 150,000 clones, roughly 80% seen once; the top ten hold roughly 0.99%. Germline V CDR1 and CDR2: MDHEN, SYDVKM. V was shortened by 3 bases and J by 4 bases, with 9 bases between the two germline ends. This CDR3 has 13 residues. Findings and limits, study-wide: A likely sequencing artifact accounted for one observed cluster of highly shared sequence variants.

V is TRBV28 and J is TRBJ2-5, with TRBD2 as a possible D gene (6 bases). Sequencing was performed on PBMCs. The sequence was collected from a girl aged 2 to 9 in good health and CMV-seropositive. The CDR3 DNA is TGTGCCAGCAGTTTGGCGGGGAGAGAGACCCAGTACTTC. Translated, it gives CASSLAGRETQYF.